The following is a TCR beta chain sequence with its context. No antigen is known for it. Repertoires were generated with immunoSEQ multiplex PCR, while TCRdb's copy carries only in-frame clones and drops some. The table includes tens of thousands of clones, approximately 89% detected once. This sample was taken from a study of OX40 agonist ivuxolimab in advanced cancers. In the study overall: An agonistic anti-OX40 (CD134) antibody, ivuxolimab, was used to treat the patients.

Study-level results: More expanded clones were found, on average, in CD8+ than in CD4+ T cells.

The CDR3 is 14 amino acids. The germline CDR1 and CDR2 sequences are PRHDT and FYEKMQ (reference sequence). Trimming removed 8 bases at V and 2 bases at J, with 14 bases between. This sequence originates from an adult with an advanced solid tumor such as melanoma, head and neck, liver or kidney cancer. The sequencing used CD4+ or CD8+ T cells sorted from blood, collected in a trial of the OX40 agonist ivuxolimab. This chain links TRBV13 with TRBJ2-3, with TRBD2 as a possible D gene (5 bases). The CDR3 bases are TGTGCCAGCGGCCCACCGGGGTTCACAGATACGCAGTATTTT. This encodes CASGPPGFTDTQYF.